This T cell receptor beta chain was profiled in a study of T cell responses to AZD1222 COVID-19 vaccine (dated by TCRdb to the early 2020s). In terms of the full investigation: Because spike-specific TCR depth and breadth did not differ between the two schedules, AZD1222 recipients who got a second dose at roughly 4 weeks were pooled with those who got a second dose at roughly 12 weeks. A total of approximately 240 trial participants underwent TCR sequencing, of whom 200 to 220 had received two doses of AZD1222 and 26 had received two doses of the MenACWY control vaccine. Trial participants were enrolled by age into subgroups of 18-55, 56-69 and 70-plus years, and around 140, 26 and 57 TCR-sequenced participants, respectively, were included in these subgroups.

The CDR3 regions of human TCRbeta chains were subjected to immunosequencing. On the authors' methods: Repertoire TCRs were checked for matches against a reference library of SARS-CoV-2-specific TCRs that had been generated using the MIRA antigen-specificity platform. Breadth was defined as the fraction of unique TCRs that were SARS-CoV-2-associated, and depth was defined as the fraction of total T cells that were SARS-CoV-2-associated. Using the MIRA data, each spike-specific TCR was mapped to the spike region that the TCR reacts to and placed in a CD4 or CD8 class. Log10-transformed breadth and depth values were compared by one-way ANOVA with Sidak's multiple comparisons tests. Sourced from immuneACCESS, this table was stored by TCRdb with only in-frame sequences that have V and J called. A share of the clones is absent; for the studies checked, an unresolved V gene accounts for under half, and the remainder has no known explanation. V, J and clone size derive from that table, while D and trimming were established from the DNA sequence. Counted in this sample were roughly 81,000 clones; around 85% of them appeared once. Approximately 7.9% of the sample comes from the top ten.

What the authors observed across the whole study: After two AZD1222 doses, both the breadth and the depth of spike-specific TCRs were significantly higher than at day 0 and than in MenACWY recipients. The 56-69-year group was small, and its depth increase did not reach significance, likely because of low power. CD4 TCRs associated with the vaccine covered the entire spike protein, and the dominant responses were in regions 160-218 and 743-854. Conclusions about previously exposed vaccinees are limited, since just six or seven AZD1222 recipients were seropositive for SARS-CoV-2 at baseline. Participants were mostly white British, with more females than males. The authors suggested clonal diversity may have been underestimated. Because no samples from the day 14 peak response were available, repertoires could be characterized only after the peak T cell response. Epitopes outside the regions mutated in the B.1.351 and B.1.1.7 variants were reportedly recognized by nearly half of the unique spike-specific TCRs.

In regard to this clone: Its binding antigen is unknown. Base qualities are missing; no much larger clone stands one base away.

The sample's time point label, decoded: baseline before first vaccination. Vaccinee samples came from UK trials COV001 and COV002, including a single-blind randomized controlled phase 2/3 trial of AZD1222 (ChAdOx1 nCoV-19) in healthy adults. Trial participant PBMC samples were collected at day 0 and day 28 after the second dose for TCRbeta chain sequencing. Trimming removed 3 bases from V and 4 bases from J, leaving 12 bases between the germline ends. CDR1 and CDR2 are read off the germline V gene as MDHEN and SYDVKM. Taken from cysteine to phenylalanine, the CDR3 has 15 residues. Only the CDR3 portion is preserved as DNA: 45 bases, with reading frame beginning at the first base.

The source of this sequence is an adult in good health. This material consisted of peripheral blood, taken on day 0 of AZD1222 vaccination. Recombination linked TRBV28 to TRBJ2-2; the D gene identity is not certain. The base sequence is TGTGCCAGCAGTTTTCGCCGTATGGGCACCGGGGAGCTGTTTTTT. Its protein reads: CASSFRRMGTGELFF. Reference TRBV28 and TRBJ2-2 proteins supply the regions before and after the CDR3; the full variable domain is: DVKVTQSSRYLVKRTGEKVFLECVQDMDHENMFWYRQDPGLGLRLIYFSYDVKMKEKGDIPEGYSVSREKKERFSLILESASTNQTSMYLCASSFRRMGTGELFFGEGSRLTVL.